This entry lists 6 T cell receptor beta chains sequenced from one sample in a study of breast tumors, draining lymph nodes, adjacent tissues. Breast cancer patients provided tissue from their axillary draining lymph nodes. Via MiXCR, TCRdb re-called the multiplex PCR reads, giving one row per CDR3 protein. The sample carries about 200,000 distinct CDR3 sequences, roughly 31% recorded once. The sequenced sample consisted of axillary lymph node tissue. The source of these receptors is a female donor with breast cancer. Some clones in this sample may be carry-over from other donors' samples.

There are many counts of this clonotype. V gene TRBV20-1 combines with J gene TRBJ1-6; D is possibly TRBD1 (6 bases). Germline V gene data show CDR1 as DFQATT and CDR2 as SNEGSKA (reference sequence). Trimming took 6 bases from V and 6 from J, leaving 18 bases between them. CDR3 length equals 15 residues. The CDR3 DNA sequence: TGCAGTGCCCCTAGGGGGGGCAGGAGTAATTCACCCCTCCACTTT. Its protein product is CSAPRGGRSNSPLHF.

The J gene is TRBJ1-3, the V gene TRBV18, with D possibly matching TRBD1 (6 bases). Looked up from germline, CDR1 is KGHSH and CDR2 is LQKENI. V was trimmed by 4 bases and J by 2 bases, leaving 15 bases between them. The CDR3 is 16 residues long. This CDR3 reads CASSQGRGTPGNTIYF. For the CDR3, the DNA is TGTGCCAGCTCACAAGGCAGGGGTACCCCTGGAAACACCATATATTTT.

Ten or more counts support this clonotype. This chain uses TRBV6-1 with TRBJ1-5; TRBD1 aligns across 10 bases. Germline lookup yields CDR1 MNHNS and CDR2 SASEGT. Germline trimming cut 6 bases from V and 6 bases from J; bases unmatched to any gene: 8. This CDR3 has 15 residues. CDR3 coding DNA: TGTGCCAGCAGCGCCGGGACAGGGGCAGTTCAGCCCCAGCATTTT. Amino acid sequence: CASSAGTGAVQPQHF.

The chain links TRBV24-1 to TRBJ2-2; D is possibly TRBD1 (6 bases). Germline V gene lookup returns CDR1 KGHDR and CDR2 SFDVKD. Trimming cost V 7 bases and J 1 base, with 12 bases left between them. The CDR3 totals 15 residues. The CDR3 loop reads CATRESGQNTGELFF. CDR3 in DNA: TGTGCCACCAGGGAGTCGGGACAGAACACCGGGGAGCTGTTTTTT.

This clonotype showed up just a few times. A much larger clone is a single base away; this may be a read error. The chain uses TRBV20-1 and TRBJ2-1; 11 nucleotides align to TRBD2. The CDR3 consists of 16 residues. Trimming at V came to 1 base and at J to 4 bases, leaving 6 bases not matched to a gene. The germline V gene has CDR1 DFQATT and CDR2 SNEGSKA (reference sequence). CDR3 nucleotide sequence: TGCAGTGCTAGAGTTCAGGGACTAGCGGCGTACAATGAGCAGTTCTTC. Amino acids: CSARVQGLAAYNEQFF.

This clonotype has just one count. Relative to the germline gene, one junction end is altered; a read error may explain this. The chain joins TRBV12-3 or TRBV12-4 to TRBJ2-5; D remains ambiguous. This CDR3 spans 13 amino acids. The CDR3 sequence is CASSFTEVETQYF. For the CDR3, the DNA is TGTGCCAGCAGTTTCACAGAGGTGGAGACCCAATACTTC.